The sequence of this TCR beta chain was determined in a study of T cells in women clearing cervical HPV infection. The wider study: Case blood drawn at lesion detection; control blood after infection cleared.

As to this clone: Read coverage stops 3 residues before the CDR3 terminus; the germline J gene supplies the remainder.

Germline V gene lookup returns CDR1 DFQATT and CDR2 SNEGSKA (reference sequence). The CDR3 contains 13 residues. Genomic DNA, averaging approximately 1,100 ng per sample, yielded TCR beta CDR3 via immunoSEQ. Repertoires were generated with immunoSEQ multiplex PCR, while TCRdb's copy carries only in-frame clones and drops some. The sample has around 31,000 clones; the top ten hold more than 4%. The sample comprised blood buffy coat. The receptor was isolated from a woman aged 18 to 75 with a cervical HPV16 infection that either progressed to CIN3+ or cleared (not recorded which). The V and J genes are TRBV20-1 and TRBJ1-2; D remains unclear. The CDR3 DNA, read in part, is TGCAGTGCTAGAGAAGGACTAGAAGGAGGC. Amino acid sequence: CSAREGLEGG. The whole CDR3 reads CSAREGLEGGYTF.